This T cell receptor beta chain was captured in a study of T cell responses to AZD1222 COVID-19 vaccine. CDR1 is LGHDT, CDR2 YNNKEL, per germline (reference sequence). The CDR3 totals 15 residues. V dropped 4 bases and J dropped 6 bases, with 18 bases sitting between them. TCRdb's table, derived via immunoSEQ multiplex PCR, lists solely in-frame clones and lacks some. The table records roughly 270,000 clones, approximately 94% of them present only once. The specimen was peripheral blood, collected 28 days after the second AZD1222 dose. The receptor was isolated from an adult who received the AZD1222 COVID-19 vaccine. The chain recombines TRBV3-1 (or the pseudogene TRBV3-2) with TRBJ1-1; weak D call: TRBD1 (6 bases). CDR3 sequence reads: CASSRSGGLGAEAFF. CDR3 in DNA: TGTGCCAGCAGCCGCTCCGGGGGCCTGGGGGCTGAAGCTTTCTTT.